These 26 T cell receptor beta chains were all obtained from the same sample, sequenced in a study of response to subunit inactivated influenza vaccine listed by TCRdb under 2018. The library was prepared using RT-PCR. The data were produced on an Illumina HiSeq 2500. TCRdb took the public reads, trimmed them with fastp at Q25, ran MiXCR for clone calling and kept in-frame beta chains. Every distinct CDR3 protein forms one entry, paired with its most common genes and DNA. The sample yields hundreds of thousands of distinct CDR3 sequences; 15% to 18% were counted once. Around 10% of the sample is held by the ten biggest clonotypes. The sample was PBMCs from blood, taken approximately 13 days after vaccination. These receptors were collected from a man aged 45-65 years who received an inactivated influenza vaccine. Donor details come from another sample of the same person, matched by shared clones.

The CDR3 DNA sequence: TGTGCCAGCAGGTCCAGCGCGGGACTAGCGGGCGAGCAGTACTTC. This translates into CASRSSAGLAGEQYF. The rearrangement links TRBV12-3 or TRBV12-4 to TRBJ2-7, with 12 bases that match TRBD2. The J segment lost 6 bases and the V segment lost 6 bases, leaving 9 bases of the junction unmatched. This CDR3 has 15 residues.

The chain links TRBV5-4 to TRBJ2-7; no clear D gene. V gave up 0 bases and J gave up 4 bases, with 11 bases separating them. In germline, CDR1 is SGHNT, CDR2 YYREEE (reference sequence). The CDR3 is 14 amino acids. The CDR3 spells CASSLGDNPYEQYF. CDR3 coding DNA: TGTGCCAGCAGCTTGGGAGACAATCCTTACGAGCAGTACTTC.

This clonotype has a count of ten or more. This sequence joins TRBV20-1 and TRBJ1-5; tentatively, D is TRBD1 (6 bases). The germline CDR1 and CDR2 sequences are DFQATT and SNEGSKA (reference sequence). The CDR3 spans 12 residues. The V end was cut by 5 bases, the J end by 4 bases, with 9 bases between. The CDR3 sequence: CSAPRGNQPQHF. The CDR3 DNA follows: TGCAGTGCTCCTAGGGGGAATCAGCCCCAGCATTTT.

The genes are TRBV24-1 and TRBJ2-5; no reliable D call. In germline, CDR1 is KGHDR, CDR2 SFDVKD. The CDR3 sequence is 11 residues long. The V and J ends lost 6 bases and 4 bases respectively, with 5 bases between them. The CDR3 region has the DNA TGTGCCACCAGTATAGGAGAGACCCAGTACTTC. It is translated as CATSIGETQYF.

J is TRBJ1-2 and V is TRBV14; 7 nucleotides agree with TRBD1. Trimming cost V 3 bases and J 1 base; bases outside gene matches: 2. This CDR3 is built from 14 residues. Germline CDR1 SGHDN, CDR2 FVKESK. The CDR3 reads CASSQGQINYGYTF. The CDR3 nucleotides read TGTGCCAGCAGCCAGGGACAGATTAACTATGGCTACACCTTC.

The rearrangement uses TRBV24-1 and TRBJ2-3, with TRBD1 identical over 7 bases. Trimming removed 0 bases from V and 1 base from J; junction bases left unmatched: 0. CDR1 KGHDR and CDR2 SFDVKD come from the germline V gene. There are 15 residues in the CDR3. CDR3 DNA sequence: TGTGCCACCAGTGATTTGGACAGGGGCACAGATACGCAGTATTTT. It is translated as CATSDLDRGTDTQYF.

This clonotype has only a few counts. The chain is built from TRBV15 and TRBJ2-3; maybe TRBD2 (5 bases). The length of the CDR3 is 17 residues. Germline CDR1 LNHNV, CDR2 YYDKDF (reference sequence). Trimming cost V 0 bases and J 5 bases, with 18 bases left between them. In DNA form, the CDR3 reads TGTGCCACCAGCAGAGAGGGAAGGGAGCTCACTAGAGATACGCAGTATTTT. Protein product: CATSREGRELTRDTQYF.

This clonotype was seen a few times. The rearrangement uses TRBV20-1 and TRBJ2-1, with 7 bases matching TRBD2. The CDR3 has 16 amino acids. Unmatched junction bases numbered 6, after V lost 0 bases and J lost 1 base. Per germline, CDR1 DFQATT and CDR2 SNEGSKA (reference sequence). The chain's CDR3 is CSAREVAGPSYNEQFF. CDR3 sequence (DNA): TGCAGTGCTAGAGAGGTAGCGGGCCCATCCTACAATGAGCAGTTCTTC.

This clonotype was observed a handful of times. CDR3 sequence: CASSKGTSGGPSGRF. The CDR3 DNA reads as TGTGCCAGCAGCAAGGGGACTAGCGGGGGCCCATCAGGACGCTTT. J is TRBJ2-3 and V is TRBV21-1; the table names TRBD2, a call not compared with the DNA. TRBV21-1 counts as a pseudogene. The CDR3 consists of 15 residues.

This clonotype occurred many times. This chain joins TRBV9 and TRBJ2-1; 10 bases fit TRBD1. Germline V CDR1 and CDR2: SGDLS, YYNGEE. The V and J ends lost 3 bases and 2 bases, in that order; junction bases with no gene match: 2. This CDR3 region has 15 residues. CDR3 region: CASSAGTGAYNEQFF. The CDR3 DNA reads TGTGCCAGCAGCGCGGGGACAGGGGCCTACAATGAGCAGTTCTTC.

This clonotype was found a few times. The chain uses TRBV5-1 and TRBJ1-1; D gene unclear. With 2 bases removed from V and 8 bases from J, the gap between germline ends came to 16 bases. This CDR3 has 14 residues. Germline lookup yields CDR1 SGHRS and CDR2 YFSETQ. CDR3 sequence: CASSLYPGSPEAFF. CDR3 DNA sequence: TGCGCCAGCAGCTTATATCCGGGGTCTCCCGAAGCTTTCTTT.

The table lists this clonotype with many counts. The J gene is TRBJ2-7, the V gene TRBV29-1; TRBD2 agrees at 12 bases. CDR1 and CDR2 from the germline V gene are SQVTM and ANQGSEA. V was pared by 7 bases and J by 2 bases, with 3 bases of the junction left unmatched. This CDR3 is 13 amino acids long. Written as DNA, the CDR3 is TGCAGCGCCAGGACTAGCGGGGCCTACGAGCAGTACTTC. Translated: CSARTSGAYEQYF.

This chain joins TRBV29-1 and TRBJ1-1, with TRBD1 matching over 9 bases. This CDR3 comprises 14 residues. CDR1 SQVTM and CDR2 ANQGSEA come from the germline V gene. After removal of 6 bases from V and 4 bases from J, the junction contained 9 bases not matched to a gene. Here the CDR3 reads CSVEEQGARTEAFF. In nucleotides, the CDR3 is TGCAGCGTGGAGGAACAGGGGGCGCGCACTGAAGCTTTCTTT.

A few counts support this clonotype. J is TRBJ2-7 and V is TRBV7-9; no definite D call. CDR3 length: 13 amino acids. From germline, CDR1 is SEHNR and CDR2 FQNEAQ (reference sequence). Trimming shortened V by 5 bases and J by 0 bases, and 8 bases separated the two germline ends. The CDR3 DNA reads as TGTGCCAGCAGCGTAGAAGTCTCCTACGAGCAGTACTTC. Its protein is CASSVEVSYEQYF.

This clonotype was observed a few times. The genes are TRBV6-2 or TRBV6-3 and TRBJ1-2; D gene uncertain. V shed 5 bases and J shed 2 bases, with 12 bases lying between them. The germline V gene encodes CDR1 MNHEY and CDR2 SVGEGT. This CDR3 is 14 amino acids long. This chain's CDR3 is CASSRPGPNYGYTF. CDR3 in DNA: TGTGCCAGCAGTAGACCTGGTCCCAACTATGGCTACACCTTC.

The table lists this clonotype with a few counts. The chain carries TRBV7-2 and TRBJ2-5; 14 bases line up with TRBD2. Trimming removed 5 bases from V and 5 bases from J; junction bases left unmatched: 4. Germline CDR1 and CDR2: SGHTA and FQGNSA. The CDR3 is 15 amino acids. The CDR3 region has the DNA TGTGCCAGCAGCGAGACTAGCGGGAGGGCCGAGACCCAGTACTTC. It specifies CASSETSGRAETQYF.

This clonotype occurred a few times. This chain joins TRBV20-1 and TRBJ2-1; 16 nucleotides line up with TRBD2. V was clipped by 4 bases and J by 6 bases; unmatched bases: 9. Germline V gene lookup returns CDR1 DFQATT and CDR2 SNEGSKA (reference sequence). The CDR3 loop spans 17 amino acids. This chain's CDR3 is CSATGTSGRGAVNEQFF. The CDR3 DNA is TGCAGTGCTACCGGGACTAGCGGGAGGGGGGCGGTCAATGAGCAGTTCTTC.

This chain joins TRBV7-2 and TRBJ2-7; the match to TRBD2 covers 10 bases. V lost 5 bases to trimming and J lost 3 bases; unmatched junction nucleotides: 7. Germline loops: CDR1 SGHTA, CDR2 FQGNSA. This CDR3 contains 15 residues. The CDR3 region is CASSPVGLAHYEQYF. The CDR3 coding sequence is TGTGCCAGCAGCCCAGTGGGACTAGCGCACTACGAGCAGTACTTC.

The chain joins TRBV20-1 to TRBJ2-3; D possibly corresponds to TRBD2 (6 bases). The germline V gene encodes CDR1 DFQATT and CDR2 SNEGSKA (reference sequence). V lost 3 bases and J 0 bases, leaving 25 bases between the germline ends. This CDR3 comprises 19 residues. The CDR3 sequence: CSARILRSFGGSSTDTQYF. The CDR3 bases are TGCAGTGCTAGGATACTCCGAAGCTTCGGGGGATCTAGCACAGATACGCAGTATTTT.

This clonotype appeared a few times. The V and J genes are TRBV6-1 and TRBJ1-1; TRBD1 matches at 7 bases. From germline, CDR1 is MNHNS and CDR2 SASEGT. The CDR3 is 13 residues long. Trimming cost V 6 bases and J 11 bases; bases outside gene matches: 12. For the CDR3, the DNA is TGTGCCAGCAGGGCCTCGGGGAGGGGGCGGGCTTTCTTT. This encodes CASRASGRGRAFF.

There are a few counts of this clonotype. Written as DNA, the CDR3 is TGTGCCAGCAGTGATCCTGGGACAGGACAAGAGACCCAGTACTTC. This translates into CASSDPGTGQETQYF. The chain joins TRBV25-1 to TRBJ2-5; 8 positions agree with TRBD1. Germline assignment: CDR1 MGHDK and CDR2 SYGVNS. V shed 3 bases, J shed 2 bases, and the junction held 5 bases outside the gene matches. The CDR3 contains 15 residues.

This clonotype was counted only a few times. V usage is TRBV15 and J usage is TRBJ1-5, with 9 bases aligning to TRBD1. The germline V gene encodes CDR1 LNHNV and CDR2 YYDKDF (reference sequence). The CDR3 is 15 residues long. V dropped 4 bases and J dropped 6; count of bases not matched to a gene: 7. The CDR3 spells CATSKTGGVGQPQHF. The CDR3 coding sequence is TGTGCCACCAGCAAGACAGGGGGGGTCGGTCAGCCCCAGCATTTT.

This CDR3 is CASSSGTSGGAYEQFF. The CDR3 nucleotides are TGTGCCAGCAGTTCCGGGACTAGCGGGGGGGCGTATGAGCAGTTCTTC. The genes are TRBV6-5 and TRBJ2-1, with 16 bases aligning to TRBD2. The CDR3 loop spans 16 amino acids. Germline loops: CDR1 MNHEY, CDR2 SVGAGI. The ends lost 4 bases at V and 8 bases at J; junction bases unmatched: 5.

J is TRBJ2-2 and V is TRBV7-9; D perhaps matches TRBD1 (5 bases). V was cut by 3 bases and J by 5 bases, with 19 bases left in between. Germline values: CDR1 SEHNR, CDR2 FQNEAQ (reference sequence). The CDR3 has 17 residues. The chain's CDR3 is CASSFTWAGSGTGELFF. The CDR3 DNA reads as TGTGCCAGCAGCTTCACTTGGGCAGGGTCCGGAACCGGGGAGCTGTTTTTT.

The CDR3 reads CSASRGDSNQPQHF. The CDR3 DNA follows: TGCAGTGCTAGTAGAGGGGATAGCAATCAGCCCCAGCATTTT. The rearrangement uses TRBV20-1 and TRBJ1-5; TRBD1 is a possible D gene (5 bases). The germline gives CDR1 DFQATT, CDR2 SNEGSKA (reference sequence). The CDR3 totals 14 residues. V was pared by 3 bases and J by 0 bases, with 9 bases between.

CDR3 in amino acids: CASRWGTSYEQYF. In nucleotides, the CDR3 is TGTGCCAGCAGATGGGGGACCTCCTACGAGCAGTACTTC. The rearrangement joins TRBV6-2 or TRBV6-3 to TRBJ2-7; D possibly uses TRBD1 or TRBD2 (5 bases each). Germline loops: CDR1 MNHEY, CDR2 SVGEGT. The CDR3 length is 13 residues. V dropped 6 bases and J dropped 0 bases, with 9 bases sitting between them.